This T cell receptor (beta chain) was observed in a study of human T cells and chemical hapten exposure. Study context: Women made up most patients, who had alopecia areata, totalis or universalis.

This clonotype was observed at least ten times. Germline CDR1 reads MDHEN; CDR2 reads SYDVKM. V lost 8 bases and J 4 bases, leaving 14 bases between the germline ends. CDR3 length equals 13 residues. The time point here: patch test 1, 2 weeks after DPC sensitization. Treatment in this sample: therapeutic diphenylcyclopropenone sensitization with weekly scalp DPC. MiXCR, applied by TCRdb to the RACE reads, yields one record per CDR3 protein. The sample carries 75,000 to 100,000 distinct CDR3 sequences, roughly 12% recorded once. The specimen was whole blood, collected in connection with sensitization to the hapten diphenylcyclopropenone (DPC). This sequence originates from a woman aged 40 to 50 with alopecia areata. Some clones in this sample may be carry-over from other donors' samples. The J gene is TRBJ1-2, the V gene TRBV28; tentative D call: TRBD1 (6 bases). The CDR3: CASSGGGSYGYTF. The CDR3 DNA reads as TGTGCCAGCTCGGGGGGCGGGAGCTATGGCTACACCTTC.